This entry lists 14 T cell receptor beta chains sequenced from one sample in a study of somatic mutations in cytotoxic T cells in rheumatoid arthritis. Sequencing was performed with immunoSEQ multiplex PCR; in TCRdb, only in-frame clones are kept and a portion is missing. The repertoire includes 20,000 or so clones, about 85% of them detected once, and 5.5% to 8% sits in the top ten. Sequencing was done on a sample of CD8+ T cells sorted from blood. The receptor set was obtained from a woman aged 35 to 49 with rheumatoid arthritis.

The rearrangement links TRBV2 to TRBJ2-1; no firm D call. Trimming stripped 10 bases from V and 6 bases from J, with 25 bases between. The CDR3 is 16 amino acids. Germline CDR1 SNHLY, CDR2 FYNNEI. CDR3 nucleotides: TGTGCCACCGAGAAAACGGTCGCAGGTTCCCTCAATGAGCAGTTCTTC. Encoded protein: CATEKTVAGSLNEQFF.

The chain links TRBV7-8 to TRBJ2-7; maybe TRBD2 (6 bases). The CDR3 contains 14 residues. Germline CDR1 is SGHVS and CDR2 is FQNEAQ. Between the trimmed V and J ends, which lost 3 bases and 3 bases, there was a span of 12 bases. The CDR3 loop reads CASSLGGTGYEQYF. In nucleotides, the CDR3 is TGTGCCAGCAGCTTGGGCGGGACGGGCTACGAGCAGTACTTC.

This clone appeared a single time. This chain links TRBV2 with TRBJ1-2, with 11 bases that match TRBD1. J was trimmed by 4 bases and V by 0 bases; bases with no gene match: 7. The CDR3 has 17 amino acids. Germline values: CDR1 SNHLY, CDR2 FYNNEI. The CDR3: CASSEARAGQGVYGYTF. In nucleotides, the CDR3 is TGTGCCAGCAGTGAAGCTAGAGCGGGACAGGGGGTCTATGGCTACACCTTC.

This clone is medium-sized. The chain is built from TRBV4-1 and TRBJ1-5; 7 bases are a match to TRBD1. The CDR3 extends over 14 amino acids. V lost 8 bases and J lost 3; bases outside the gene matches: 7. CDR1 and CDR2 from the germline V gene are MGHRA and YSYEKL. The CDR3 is CASGTGDTNQPQHF. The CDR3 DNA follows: TGCGCCAGCGGCACAGGGGACACCAATCAGCCCCAGCATTTT.

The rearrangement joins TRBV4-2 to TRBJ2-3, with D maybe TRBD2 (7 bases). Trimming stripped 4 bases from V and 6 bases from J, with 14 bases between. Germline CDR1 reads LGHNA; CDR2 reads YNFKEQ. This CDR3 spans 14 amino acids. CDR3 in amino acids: CASSRGGGVDTQYF. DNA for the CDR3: TGTGCCAGCAGCCGTGGAGGGGGGGTTGATACGCAGTATTTT.

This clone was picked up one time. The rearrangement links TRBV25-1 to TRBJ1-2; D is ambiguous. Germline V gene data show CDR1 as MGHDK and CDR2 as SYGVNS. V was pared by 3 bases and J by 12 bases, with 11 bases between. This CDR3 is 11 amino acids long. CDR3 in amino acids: CASSDGLFNTF. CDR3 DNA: TGTGCCAGCAGTGACGGGTTATTCAACACCTTC.

The CDR3 bases are TGTGCCAGCAGCTTAGGGGGCTTGGCCATTCAGTACTTC. This gives the protein CASSLGGLAIQYF. The V gene is TRBV7-8, the J gene TRBJ2-4, with a tentative D call TRBD1 (5 bases). CDR1 and CDR2 (germline): SGHVS, FQNEAQ. Deletions cut 1 base from V and 9 bases from J, with 10 bases between. This CDR3 contains 13 residues.

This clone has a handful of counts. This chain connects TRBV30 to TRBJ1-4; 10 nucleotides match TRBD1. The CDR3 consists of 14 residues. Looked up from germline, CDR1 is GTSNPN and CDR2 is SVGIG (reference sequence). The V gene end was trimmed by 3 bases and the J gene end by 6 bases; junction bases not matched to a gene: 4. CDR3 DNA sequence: TGTGCCTGGAGCGCCGGGACAGGGGATGAAAAACTGTTTTTT. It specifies CAWSAGTGDEKLFF. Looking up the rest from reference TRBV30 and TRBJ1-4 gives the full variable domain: SQTIHQWPATLVQPVGSPLSLECTVEGTSNPNLYWYRQAAGRGLQLLFYSVGIGQISSEVPQNLSASRPQDRQFILSSKKLLLSDSGFYLCAWSAGTGDEKLFFGSGTQLSVL.

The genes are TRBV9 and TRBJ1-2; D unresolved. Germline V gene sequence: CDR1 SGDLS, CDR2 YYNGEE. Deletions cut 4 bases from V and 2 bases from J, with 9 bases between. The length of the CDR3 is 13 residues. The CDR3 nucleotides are TGTGCCAGCAGCCCAAACGCGAACTATGGCTACACCTTC. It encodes CASSPNANYGYTF.

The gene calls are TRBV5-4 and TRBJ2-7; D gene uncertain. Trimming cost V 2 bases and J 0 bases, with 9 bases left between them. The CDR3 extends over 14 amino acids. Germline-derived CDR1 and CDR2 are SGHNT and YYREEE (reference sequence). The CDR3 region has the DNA TGTGCCAGCAGCTTCGGTCACCCCTCCTACGAGCAGTACTTC. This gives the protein CASSFGHPSYEQYF.

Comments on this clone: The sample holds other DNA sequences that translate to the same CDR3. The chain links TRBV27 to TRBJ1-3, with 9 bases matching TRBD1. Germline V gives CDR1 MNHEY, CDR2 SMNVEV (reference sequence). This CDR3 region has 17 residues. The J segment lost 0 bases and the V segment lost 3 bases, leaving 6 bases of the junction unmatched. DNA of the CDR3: TGTGCCAGCAGTTTCGGACAGGGGCCCTCCTCTGGAAACACCATATATTTT. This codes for CASSFGQGPSSGNTIYF.

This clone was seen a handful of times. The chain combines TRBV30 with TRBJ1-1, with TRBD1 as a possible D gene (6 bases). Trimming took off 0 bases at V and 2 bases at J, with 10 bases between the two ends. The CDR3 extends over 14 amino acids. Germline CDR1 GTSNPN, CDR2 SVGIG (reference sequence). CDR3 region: CAWSVPGTNTEAFF. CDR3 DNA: TGTGCCTGGAGTGTACCTGGGACAAACACTGAAGCTTTCTTT.

CDR3 nucleotide sequence: TGTGCCAGTGGCGGGGGAGGGGGTTCACCCCTCCACTTT. Translation: CASGGGGGSPLHF. The chain employs TRBV7-9 and TRBJ1-6, with D maybe TRBD1 (6 bases). The CDR3 is 13 amino acids. Per the germline V gene, CDR1 is SEHNR and CDR2 is FQNEAQ (reference sequence). The V and J ends lost 9 bases and 9 bases respectively, with 15 bases between them.

CDR3 sequence reads: CSAPLYGYTF. The CDR3 DNA reads as TGCAGTGCTCCGTTATATGGCTACACCTTC. The chain employs TRBV20-1 and TRBJ1-2; D not resolved. Germline V gene lookup returns CDR1 DFQATT and CDR2 SNEGSKA (reference sequence). The CDR3 sequence is 10 residues long. With 5 bases removed from V and 5 bases from J, the gap between germline ends came to 6 bases.